Listed here is a single T cell receptor (beta chain). This specimen belongs to a study of blood T cell repertoires in COVID-19. Whole-study context: Material from acute and convalescent COVID-19 was sourced from the United States, Italy and Spain. From T cells, B-cell-depleted T cells, or PBMCs came the material, which was cDNA or gDNA.

Per the authors' pipeline: Amplification with reference gene primers provided the estimates of nucleated cell counts. Measured with immunoSEQ multiplex PCR; TCRdb has only the in-frame clones, and not every one. V and J calls and clone size are those listed in that table; D and trimming were worked out from the DNA. The table has about 170,000 clones, about 88% seen once; the top ten hold 7% to 7.5%. Material: peripheral blood. The source of this sequence is a woman at least 80 years old in a cohort sampled during active or convalescent COVID-19.

For the CDR3, the DNA is TGTGCCAGCAGCTTGGACCAGGGGGAGAACACTGAAGCTTTCTTT. Translation: CASSLDQGENTEAFF. The chain couples TRBV7-8 to TRBJ1-1; TRBD1 matches 7 bases. This CDR3 contains 15 residues. CDR1 and CDR2 from the germline V gene are SGHVS and FQNEAQ. With 3 bases clipped from V and 1 base from J, the junction kept 5 bases outside the gene matches. Full variable domain (remainder filled in from reference TRBV7-8 and TRBJ1-1): GAGVSQSPRYKVAKRGQDVALRCDPISGHVSLFWYQQALGQGPEFLTYFQNEAQLDKSGLPSDRFFAERPEGSVSTLKIQRTQQEDSAVYLCASSLDQGENTEAFFGQGTRLTVV.